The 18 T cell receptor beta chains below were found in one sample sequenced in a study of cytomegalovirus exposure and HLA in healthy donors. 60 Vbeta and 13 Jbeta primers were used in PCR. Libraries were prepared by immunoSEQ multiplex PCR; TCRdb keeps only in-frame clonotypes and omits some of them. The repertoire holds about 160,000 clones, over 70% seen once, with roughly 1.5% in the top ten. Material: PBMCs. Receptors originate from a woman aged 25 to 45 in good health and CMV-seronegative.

The CDR3 DNA is TGTGCCAGCAGAGCTAACCCAACGACTAGCGGCACAGATACGCAGTATTTT. Its translation: CASRANPTTSGTDTQYF. The gene calls are TRBV2 and TRBJ2-3, with 8 bases lining up with TRBD2. The germline V gene encodes CDR1 SNHLY and CDR2 FYNNEI. This CDR3 comprises 17 residues. After removal of 6 bases from V and 1 base from J, the junction contained 12 bases not matched to a gene.

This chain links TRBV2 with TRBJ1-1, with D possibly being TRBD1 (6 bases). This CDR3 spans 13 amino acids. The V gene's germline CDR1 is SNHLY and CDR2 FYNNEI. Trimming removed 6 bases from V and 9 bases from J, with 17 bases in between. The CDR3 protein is CASRPRGTAQAFF. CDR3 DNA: TGTGCCAGCAGACCCAGGGGAACCGCCCAAGCTTTCTTT. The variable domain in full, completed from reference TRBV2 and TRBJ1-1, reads EPEVTQTPSHQVTQMGQEVILRCVPISNHLYFYWYRQILGQKVEFLVSFYNNEISEKSEIFDDQFSVERPDGSNFTLKIRSTKLEDSAMYFCASRPRGTAQAFFGQGTRLTVV.

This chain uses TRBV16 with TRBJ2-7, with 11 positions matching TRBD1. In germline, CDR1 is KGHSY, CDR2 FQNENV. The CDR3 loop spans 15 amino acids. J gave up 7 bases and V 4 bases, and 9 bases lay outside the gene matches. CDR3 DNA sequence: TGTGCCAGCAGCCCCCCCGGACAGGGGGCTGGGGAGCAGTACTTC. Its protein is CASSPPGQGAGEQYF. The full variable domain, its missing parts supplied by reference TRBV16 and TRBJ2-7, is GEEVAQTPKHLVRGEGQKAKLYCAPIKGHSYVFWYQQVLKNEFKFLISFQNENVFDETGMPKERFSAKCLPNSPCSLEIQATKLEDSAVYFCASSPPGQGAGEQYFGPGTRLTVT.

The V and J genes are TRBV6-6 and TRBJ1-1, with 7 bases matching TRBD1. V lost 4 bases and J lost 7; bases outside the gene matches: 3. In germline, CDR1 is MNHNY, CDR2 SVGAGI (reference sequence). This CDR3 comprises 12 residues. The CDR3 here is CASSFGTVEAFF. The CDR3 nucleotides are TGTGCCAGCAGTTTTGGGACAGTTGAAGCTTTCTTT.

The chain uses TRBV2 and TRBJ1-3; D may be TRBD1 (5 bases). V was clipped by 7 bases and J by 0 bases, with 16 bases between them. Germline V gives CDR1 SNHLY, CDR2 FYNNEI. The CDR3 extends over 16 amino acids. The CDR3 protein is CASTEVGGSSGNTIYF. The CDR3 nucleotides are TGTGCCAGCACCGAGGTGGGGGGGAGCTCTGGAAACACCATATATTTT.

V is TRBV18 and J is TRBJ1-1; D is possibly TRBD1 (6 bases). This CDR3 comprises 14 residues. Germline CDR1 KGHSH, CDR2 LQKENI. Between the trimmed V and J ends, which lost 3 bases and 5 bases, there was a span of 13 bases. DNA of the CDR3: TGTGCCAGCTCACCCACGGGGGGCTGGACTGAAGCTTTCTTT. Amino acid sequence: CASSPTGGWTEAFF.

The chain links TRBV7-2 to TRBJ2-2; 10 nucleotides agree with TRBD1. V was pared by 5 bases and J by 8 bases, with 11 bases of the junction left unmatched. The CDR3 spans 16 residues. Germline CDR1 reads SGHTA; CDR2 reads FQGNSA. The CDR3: CASSPRTGGGGGELFF. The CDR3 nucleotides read TGTGCCAGCAGCCCTCGGACAGGGGGAGGAGGAGGGGAGCTGTTTTTT.

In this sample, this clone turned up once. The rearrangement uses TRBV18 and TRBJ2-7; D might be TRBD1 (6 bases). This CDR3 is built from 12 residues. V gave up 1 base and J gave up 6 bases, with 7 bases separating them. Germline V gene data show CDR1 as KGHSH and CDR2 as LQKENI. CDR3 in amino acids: CASSPRGGEQYF. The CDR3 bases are TGTGCCAGCTCACCACGAGGGGGCGAGCAGTACTTC.

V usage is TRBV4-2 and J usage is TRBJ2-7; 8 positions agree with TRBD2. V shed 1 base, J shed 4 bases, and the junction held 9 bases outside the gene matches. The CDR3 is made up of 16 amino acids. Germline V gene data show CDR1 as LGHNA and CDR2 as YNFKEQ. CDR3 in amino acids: CASSQVGSTSDYEQYF. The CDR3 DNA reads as TGTGCCAGCAGCCAAGTTGGGTCGACTAGCGATTACGAGCAGTACTTC.

The CDR3 nucleotides are TGCGCCAGCAGCCAAGATGATACAAGGGGGGGTGTGGGGACTAACTATGGCTACACCTTC. Its translation: CASSQDDTRGGVGTNYGYTF. J is TRBJ1-2 and V is TRBV4-1, with a tentative D call TRBD1 (6 bases). With 0 bases removed from V and 0 bases from J, the gap between germline ends came to 23 bases. This CDR3 is built from 20 residues. CDR1 is MGHRA and CDR2 is YSYEKL in the germline V gene.

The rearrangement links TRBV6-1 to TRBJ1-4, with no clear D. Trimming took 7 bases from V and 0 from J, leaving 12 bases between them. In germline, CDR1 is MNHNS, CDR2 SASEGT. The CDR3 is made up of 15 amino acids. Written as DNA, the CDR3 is TGTGCCAGCACGGGAGCTTCTGCAACTAATGAAAAACTGTTTTTT. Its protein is CASTGASATNEKLFF.

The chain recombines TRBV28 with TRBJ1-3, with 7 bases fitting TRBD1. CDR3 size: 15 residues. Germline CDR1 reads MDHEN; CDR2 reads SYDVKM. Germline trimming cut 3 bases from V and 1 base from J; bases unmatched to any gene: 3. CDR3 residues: CASSFGQDSGNTIYF. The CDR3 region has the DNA TGTGCCAGCAGTTTCGGACAGGATTCTGGAAACACCATATATTTT.

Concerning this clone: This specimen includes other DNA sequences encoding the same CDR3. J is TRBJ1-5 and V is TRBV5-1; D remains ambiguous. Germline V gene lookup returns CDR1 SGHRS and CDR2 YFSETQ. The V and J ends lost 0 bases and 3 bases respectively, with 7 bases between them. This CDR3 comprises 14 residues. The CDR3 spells CASSLDSLNQPQHF. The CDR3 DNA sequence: TGCGCCAGCAGCTTGGACAGCCTCAATCAGCCCCAGCATTTT.

In DNA, the CDR3 is TGTGCCAGCAGTCCTACGACAGGGATCCACACTGAAGCTTTCTTT. This encodes CASSPTTGIHTEAFF. The rearrangement uses TRBV6-6 and TRBJ1-1; 7 bases line up with TRBD1. CDR3 length equals 15 residues. With V trimmed by 5 bases and J by 3 bases, 9 bases remained unmatched. Germline V gene data show CDR1 as MNHNY and CDR2 as SVGAGI (reference sequence).

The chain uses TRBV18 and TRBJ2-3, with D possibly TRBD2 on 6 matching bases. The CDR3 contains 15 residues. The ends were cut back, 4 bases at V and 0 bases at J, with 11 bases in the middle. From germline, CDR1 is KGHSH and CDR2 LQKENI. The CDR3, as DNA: TGTGCCAGCTCACTGAGGAGCGGGAGCACAGATACGCAGTATTTT. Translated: CASSLRSGSTDTQYF. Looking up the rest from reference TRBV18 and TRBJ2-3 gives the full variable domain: NAGVMQNPRHLVRRRGQEARLRCSPMKGHSHVYWYRQLPEEGLKFMVYLQKENIIDESGMPKERFSAEFPKEGPSILRIQQVVRGDSAAYFCASSLRSGSTDTQYFGPGTRLTVL.

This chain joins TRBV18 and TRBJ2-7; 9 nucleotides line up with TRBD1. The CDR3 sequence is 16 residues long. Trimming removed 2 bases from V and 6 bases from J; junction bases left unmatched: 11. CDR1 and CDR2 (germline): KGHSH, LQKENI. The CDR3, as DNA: TGTGCCAGCTCACCAAGGGGGACAGGGAATGTACCCGAGCAGTACTTC. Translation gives CASSPRGTGNVPEQYF.

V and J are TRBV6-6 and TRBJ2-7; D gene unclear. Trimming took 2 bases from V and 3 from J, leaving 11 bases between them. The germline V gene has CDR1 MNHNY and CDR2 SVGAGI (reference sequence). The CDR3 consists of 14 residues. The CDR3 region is CASSYLGPNYEQYF. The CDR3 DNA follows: TGTGCCAGCAGTTACCTTGGGCCCAACTACGAGCAGTACTTC.

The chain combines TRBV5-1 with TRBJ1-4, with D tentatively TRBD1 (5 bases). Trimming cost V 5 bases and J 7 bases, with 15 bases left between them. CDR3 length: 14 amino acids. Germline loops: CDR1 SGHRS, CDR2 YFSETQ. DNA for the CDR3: TGCGCCAGCAGACCGACAGTCATTAGTGAAAAACTGTTTTTT. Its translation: CASRPTVISEKLFF.